The 7 T cell receptor beta chains below were found in one sample sequenced in a study of CD8 T cells in ankylosing spondylitis. TCRdb analysed the 5' RACE reads with MiXCR anew, one entry per CDR3 protein. The table lists about 64,000 distinct CDR3 sequences, 6.2% of them singletons. The sample comprised synovial fluid, either unsorted or a sorted T cell fraction (not recorded which). Receptors originate from a male donor with ankylosing spondylitis.

The chain combines TRBV7-8 with TRBJ2-5; 10 bases map to TRBD2. The CDR3 is 15 residues long. Germline V gene data show CDR1 as SGHVS and CDR2 as FQNEAQ. Losses at the gene ends were 5 bases for V and 5 bases for J; bases not matched to a gene: 8. CDR3 residues: CASSTQAGGKETQYF. In DNA form, the CDR3 reads TGTGCCAGCAGCACTCAAGCGGGAGGGAAGGAGACCCAGTACTTC.

The chain is built from TRBV20-1 and TRBJ2-1; 11 bases line up with TRBD2. CDR3 length equals 14 residues. Germline values: CDR1 DFQATT, CDR2 SNEGSKA (reference sequence). V gave up 4 bases and J gave up 5 bases; unmatched junction bases: 4. The CDR3 coding sequence is TGCAGTGCTACCGTGACTAGCGGGAACAATGAGCAGTTCTTC. This gives the protein CSATVTSGNNEQFF.

This clonotype showed up just a few times. The rearrangement links TRBV12-3 or TRBV12-4 to TRBJ1-1, with 7 bases lining up with TRBD1. The junction had 14 bases not matched to a gene; V was cut back by 5 bases and J by 11 bases. CDR3 length: 14 residues. This chain's CDR3 is CASSHPTSGGRAFF. The CDR3 DNA sequence: TGTGCCAGCAGTCACCCAACTTCAGGGGGTCGGGCTTTCTTT.

This clonotype is categorized as medium-sized. This sequence joins TRBV5-1 and TRBJ2-7; D may be TRBD2 (5 bases). Trimming removed 0 bases from V and 2 bases from J, with 12 bases in between. This CDR3 comprises 15 residues. Germline values: CDR1 SGHRS, CDR2 YFSETQ. The CDR3 protein is CASSLAGGLTYEQYF. The CDR3 coding sequence is TGCGCCAGCAGCTTGGCCGGCGGGTTGACCTACGAGCAGTACTTC.

This clonotype has only a few counts. The V and J genes are TRBV5-1 and TRBJ1-1, with a tentative D call TRBD1 (5 bases). The length of the CDR3 is 12 residues. In germline, CDR1 is SGHRS, CDR2 YFSETQ. With 0 bases removed from V and 10 bases from J, the gap between germline ends came to 10 bases. CDR3: CASSLGGAGAFF. CDR3 nucleotide sequence: TGCGCCAGCAGCTTGGGGGGCGCGGGAGCTTTCTTT.

This clonotype is classed as medium-sized. The chain employs TRBV5-1 and TRBJ2-2; D is unclear. This CDR3 spans 14 amino acids. CDR1 and CDR2 from the germline V gene are SGHRS and YFSETQ. Trimming cost V 2 bases and J 1 base, with 6 bases left between them. The CDR3 region has the DNA TGCGCCAGCAGCTTCCCGGAGAACACCGGGGAGCTGTTTTTT. Translation gives CASSFPENTGELFF.

This clonotype showed up many times. The chain joins TRBV7-2 to TRBJ2-1, with D possibly being TRBD1 or TRBD2 (5 bases each). V gave up 1 base and J gave up 14 bases, with 12 bases separating them. There are 12 residues in the CDR3. Germline CDR1 reads SGHTA; CDR2 reads FQGNSA. The CDR3, as DNA: TGTGCCAGCAGCTTAGTTCGGGGCCCGGAGTTCTTC. This sequence encodes CASSLVRGPEFF. Combining the CDR3 with reference TRBV7-2 and TRBJ2-1 gives the whole variable domain GAGVSQSPSNKVTEKGKDVELRCDPISGHTALYWYRQSLGQGLEFLIYFQGNSAPDKSGLPSDRFSAERTGGSVSTLTIQRTQQEDSAVYLCASSLVRGPEFFGPGTRLTVL.